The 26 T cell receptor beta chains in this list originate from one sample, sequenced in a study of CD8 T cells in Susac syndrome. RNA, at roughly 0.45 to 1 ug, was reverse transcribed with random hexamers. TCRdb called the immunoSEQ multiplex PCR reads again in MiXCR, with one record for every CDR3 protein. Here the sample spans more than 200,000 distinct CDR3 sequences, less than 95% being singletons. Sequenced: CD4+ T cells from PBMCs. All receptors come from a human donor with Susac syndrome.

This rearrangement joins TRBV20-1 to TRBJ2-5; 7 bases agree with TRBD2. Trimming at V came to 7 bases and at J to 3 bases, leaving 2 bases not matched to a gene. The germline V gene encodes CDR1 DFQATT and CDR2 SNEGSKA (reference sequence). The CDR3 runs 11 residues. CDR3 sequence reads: CSGRGKETQYF. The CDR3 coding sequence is TGCAGTGGGCGGGGGAAAGAGACCCAGTACTTC.

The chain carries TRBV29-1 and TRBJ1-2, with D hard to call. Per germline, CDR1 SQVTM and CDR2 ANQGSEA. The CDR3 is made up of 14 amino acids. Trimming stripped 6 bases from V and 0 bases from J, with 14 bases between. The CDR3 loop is CSVSTVPTNYGYTF. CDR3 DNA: TGCAGCGTCTCCACGGTCCCGACTAACTATGGCTACACCTTC.

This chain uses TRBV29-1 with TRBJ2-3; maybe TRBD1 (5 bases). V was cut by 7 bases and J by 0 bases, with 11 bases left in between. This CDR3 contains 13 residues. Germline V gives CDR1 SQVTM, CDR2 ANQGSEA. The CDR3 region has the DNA TGCAGCGGCAGGGCTTCTAGCACAGATACGCAGTATTTT. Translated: CSGRASSTDTQYF.

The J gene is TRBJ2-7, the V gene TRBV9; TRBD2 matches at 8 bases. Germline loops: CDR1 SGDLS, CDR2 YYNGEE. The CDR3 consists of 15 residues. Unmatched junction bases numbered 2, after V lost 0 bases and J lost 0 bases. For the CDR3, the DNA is TGTGCCAGCAGCGTAGGAACTAGCGGCTCCTACGAGCAGTACTTC. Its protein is CASSVGTSGSYEQYF.

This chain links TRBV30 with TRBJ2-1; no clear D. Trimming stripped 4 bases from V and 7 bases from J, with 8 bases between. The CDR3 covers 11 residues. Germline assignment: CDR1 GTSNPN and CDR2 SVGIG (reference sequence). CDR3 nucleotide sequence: TGTGCCTGGACCCCACAGAATGAGCAGTTCTTC. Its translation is CAWTPQNEQFF.

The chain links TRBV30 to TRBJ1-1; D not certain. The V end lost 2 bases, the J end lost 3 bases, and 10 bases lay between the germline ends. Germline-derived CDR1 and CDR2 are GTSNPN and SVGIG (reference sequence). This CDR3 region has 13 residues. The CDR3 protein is CAWSWGDDTEAFF. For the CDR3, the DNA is TGTGCCTGGAGTTGGGGTGACGACACTGAAGCTTTCTTT.

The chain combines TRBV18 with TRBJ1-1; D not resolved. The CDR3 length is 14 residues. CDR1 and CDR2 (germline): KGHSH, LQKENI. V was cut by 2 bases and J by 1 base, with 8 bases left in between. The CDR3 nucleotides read TGTGCCAGCTCACCATACATGGAGAACACTGAAGCTTTCTTT. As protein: CASSPYMENTEAFF.

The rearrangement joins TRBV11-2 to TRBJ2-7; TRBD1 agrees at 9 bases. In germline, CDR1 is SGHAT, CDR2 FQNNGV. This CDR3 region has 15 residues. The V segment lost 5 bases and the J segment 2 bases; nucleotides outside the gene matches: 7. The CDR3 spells CASSGPWTGAYEQYF. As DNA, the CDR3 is TGTGCCAGCAGCGGACCCTGGACAGGGGCCTACGAGCAGTACTTC. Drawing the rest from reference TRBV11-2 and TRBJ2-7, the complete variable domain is EAGVAQSPRYKIIEKRQSVAFWCNPISGHATLYWYQQILGQGPKLLIQFQNNGVVDDSQLPKDRFSAERLKGVDSTLKIQPAKLEDSAVYLCASSGPWTGAYEQYFGPGTRLTVT.

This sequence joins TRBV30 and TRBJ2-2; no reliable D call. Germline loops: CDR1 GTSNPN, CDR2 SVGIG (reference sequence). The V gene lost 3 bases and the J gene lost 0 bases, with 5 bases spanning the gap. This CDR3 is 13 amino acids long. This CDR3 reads CAWRDTNTGELFF. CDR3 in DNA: TGTGCCTGGAGAGACACGAACACCGGGGAGCTGTTTTTT.

The DNA of the CDR3 is TGCAGCGTGAAAGGGGGCGCCCCTTATTCACCCCTCCACTTT. It specifies CSVKGGAPYSPLHF. V and J are TRBV29-1 and TRBJ1-6; 7 bases align to TRBD1. Germline loops: CDR1 SQVTM, CDR2 ANQGSEA. The CDR3 sequence is 14 residues long. V shed 6 bases and J 8 bases; nucleotides not matched to a gene: 10.

The CDR3: CASSHGTSGGSNEQFF. The CDR3 coding sequence is TGTGCCAGCAGCCATGGGACTAGCGGGGGATCCAATGAGCAGTTCTTC. The chain uses TRBV11-1 and TRBJ2-1; 14 bases agree with TRBD2. The V gene's germline CDR1 is SGHAT and CDR2 FQDESV (reference sequence). Trimming at V came to 5 bases and at J to 6 bases, leaving 6 bases not matched to a gene. The CDR3 has 16 amino acids.

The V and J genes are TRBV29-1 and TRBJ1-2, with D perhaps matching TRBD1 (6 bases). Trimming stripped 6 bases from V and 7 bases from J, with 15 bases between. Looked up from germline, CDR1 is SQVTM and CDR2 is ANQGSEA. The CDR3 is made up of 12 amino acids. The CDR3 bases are TGCAGCGTCGGAAAACAGGGAGCTGGCTACACCTTC. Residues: CSVGKQGAGYTF.

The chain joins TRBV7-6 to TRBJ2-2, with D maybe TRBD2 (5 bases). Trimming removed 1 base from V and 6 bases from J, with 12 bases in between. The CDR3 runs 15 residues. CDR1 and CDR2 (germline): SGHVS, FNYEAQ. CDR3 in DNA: TGTGCCAGCAGCTTAGTGTCCCCCGGGGCCGGGGAGCTGTTTTTT. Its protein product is CASSLVSPGAGELFF.

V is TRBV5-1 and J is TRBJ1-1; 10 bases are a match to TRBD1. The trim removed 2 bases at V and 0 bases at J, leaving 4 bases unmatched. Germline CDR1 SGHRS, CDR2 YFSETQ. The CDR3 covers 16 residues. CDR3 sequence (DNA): TGCGCCAGCAGCTTTAAGACAGGGGGCATGAACACTGAAGCTTTCTTT. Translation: CASSFKTGGMNTEAFF.

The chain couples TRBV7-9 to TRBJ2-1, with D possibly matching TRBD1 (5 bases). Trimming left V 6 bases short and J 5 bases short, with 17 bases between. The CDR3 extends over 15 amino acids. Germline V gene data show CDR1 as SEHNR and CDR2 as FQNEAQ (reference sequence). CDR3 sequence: CASSPRTPIDNEQFF. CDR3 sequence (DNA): TGTGCCAGCAGTCCCCGGACACCGATCGACAATGAGCAGTTCTTC.

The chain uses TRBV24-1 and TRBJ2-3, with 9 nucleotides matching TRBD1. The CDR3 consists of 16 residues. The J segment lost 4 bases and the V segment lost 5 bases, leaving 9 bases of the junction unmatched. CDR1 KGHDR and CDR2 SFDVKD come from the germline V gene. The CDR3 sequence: CATSAPGQGLSDTQYF. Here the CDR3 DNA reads TGTGCCACCAGTGCCCCGGGACAGGGATTATCAGATACGCAGTATTTT.

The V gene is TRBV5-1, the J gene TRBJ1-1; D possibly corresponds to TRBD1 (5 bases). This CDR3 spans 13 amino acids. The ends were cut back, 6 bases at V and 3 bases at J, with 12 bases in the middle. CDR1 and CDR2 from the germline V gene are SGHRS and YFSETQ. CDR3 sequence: CASNNRRDTEAFF. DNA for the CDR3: TGCGCCAGCAATAACAGGAGGGACACTGAAGCTTTCTTT.

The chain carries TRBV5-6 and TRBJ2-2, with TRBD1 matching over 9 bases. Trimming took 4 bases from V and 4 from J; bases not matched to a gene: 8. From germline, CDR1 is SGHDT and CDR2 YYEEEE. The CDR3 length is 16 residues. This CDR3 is CASSPRDRAPTGELFF. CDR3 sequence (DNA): TGTGCCAGCAGCCCCCGGGACAGGGCTCCCACCGGGGAGCTGTTTTTT.

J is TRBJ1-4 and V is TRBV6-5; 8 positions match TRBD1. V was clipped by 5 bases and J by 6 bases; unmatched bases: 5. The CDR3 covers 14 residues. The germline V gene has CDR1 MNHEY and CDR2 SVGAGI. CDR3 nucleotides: TGTGCCAGCAGTCGACAGGGGTTTTATGAAAAACTGTTTTTT. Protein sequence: CASSRQGFYEKLFF.

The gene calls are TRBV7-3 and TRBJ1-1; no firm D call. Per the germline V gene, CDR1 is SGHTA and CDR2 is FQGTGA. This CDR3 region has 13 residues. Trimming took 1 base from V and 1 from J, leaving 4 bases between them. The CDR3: CASSLNRNTEAFF. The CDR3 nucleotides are TGTGCCAGCAGCTTAAACCGGAACACTGAAGCTTTCTTT.

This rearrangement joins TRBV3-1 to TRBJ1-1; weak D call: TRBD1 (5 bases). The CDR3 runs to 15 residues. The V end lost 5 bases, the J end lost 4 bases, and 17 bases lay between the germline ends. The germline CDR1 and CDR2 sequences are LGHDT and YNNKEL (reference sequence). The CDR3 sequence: CASSKTQGVSTEAFF. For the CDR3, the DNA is TGTGCCAGCAGCAAGACTCAGGGCGTCAGCACTGAAGCTTTCTTT.

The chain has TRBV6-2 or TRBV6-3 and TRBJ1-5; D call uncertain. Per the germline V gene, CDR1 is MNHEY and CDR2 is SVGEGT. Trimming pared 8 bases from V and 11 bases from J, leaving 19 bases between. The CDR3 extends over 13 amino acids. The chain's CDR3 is CASVDGRSLSQHF. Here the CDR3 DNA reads TGTGCCAGCGTTGATGGCAGGTCGCTTTCCCAGCATTTT.

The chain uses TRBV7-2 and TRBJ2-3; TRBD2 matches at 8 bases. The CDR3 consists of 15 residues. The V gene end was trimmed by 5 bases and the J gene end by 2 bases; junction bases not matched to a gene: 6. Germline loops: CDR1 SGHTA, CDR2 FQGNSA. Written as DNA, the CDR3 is TGTGCCAGCAGCGACCCGGGGGGGTTCACAGATACGCAGTATTTT. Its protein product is CASSDPGGFTDTQYF.

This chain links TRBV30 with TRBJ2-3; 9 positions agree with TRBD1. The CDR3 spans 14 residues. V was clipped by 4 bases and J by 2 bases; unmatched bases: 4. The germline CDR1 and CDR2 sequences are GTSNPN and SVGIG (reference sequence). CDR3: CAWMTGGITDTQYF. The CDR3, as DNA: TGTGCCTGGATGACAGGGGGTATCACAGATACGCAGTATTTT. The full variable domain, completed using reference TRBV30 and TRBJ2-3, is SQTIHQWPATLVQPVGSPLSLECTVEGTSNPNLYWYRQAAGRGLQLLFYSVGIGQISSEVPQNLSASRPQDRQFILSSKKLLLSDSGFYLCAWMTGGITDTQYFGPGTRLTVL.

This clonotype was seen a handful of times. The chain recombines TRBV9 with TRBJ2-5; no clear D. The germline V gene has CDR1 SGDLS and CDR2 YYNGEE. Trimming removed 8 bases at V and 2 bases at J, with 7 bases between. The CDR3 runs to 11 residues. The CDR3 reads CASSAQETQYF. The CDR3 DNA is TGTGCCAGTAGTGCACAAGAGACCCAGTACTTC.

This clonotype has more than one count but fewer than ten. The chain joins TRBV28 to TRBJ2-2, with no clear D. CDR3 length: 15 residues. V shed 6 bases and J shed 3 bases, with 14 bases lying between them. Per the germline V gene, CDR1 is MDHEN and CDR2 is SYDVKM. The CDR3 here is CASSPGRGDTGELFF. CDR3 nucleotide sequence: TGTGCCAGCAGCCCCGGGCGAGGAGACACCGGGGAGCTGTTTTTT.